Given below is one T cell receptor beta chain in context. No antigen is known for it. This CDR3 comprises 14 residues. Germline assignment: CDR1 SGHNT and CDR2 YENEEA. V was shortened by 0 bases and J by 3 bases, with 7 bases between the two germline ends. TCRdb's table, derived via immunoSEQ multiplex PCR, lists solely in-frame clones and lacks some. The sample yields over 50,000 clones, 86% seen once. These data originate in a study of lymphopenia after photon versus proton radiotherapy. General study results and limits: A bigger post-nadir fall in TCR diversity correlated inversely with survival time in deceased patients. After lymphocyte nadir, photon-treated repertoires showed oligoclonal expansion, especially CD8+ Temra. Proton therapy kept repertoires fairly stable, unlike photons, which gained effector/memory cells.

This chain uses TRBV11-3 with TRBJ2-3; D not resolved. This clonotype was obtained from a middle-aged man with gastric cancer. Sequences were derived from peripheral blood, sampled from a patient treated with photon-based radiotherapy. The CDR3 region is CASSLDQRTDTQYF. The CDR3, as DNA: TGTGCCAGCAGCTTAGATCAGAGAACAGATACGCAGTATTTT.